The next 22 T cell receptor beta chains were all read from a single sample in a study of cytomegalovirus exposure and HLA in healthy donors (dated by TCRdb to the late 2010s). Library generation was performed with the immunoSEQ multiplex PCR assay. A mixture of 60 forward primers for TCR Vbeta segments and 13 reverse primers for TCR Jbeta segments was used in the multiplex PCR. Held by TCRdb, this immuneACCESS table contains in-frame sequences only and omits some clones. Under half of the omission traces to an unresolved V gene where checked; the cause of the rest is unknown. This sample holds fewer than 130,000 clones; about three quarters were observed only once. Of the sample, roughly 5% is held by the ten largest clones. Material: PBMCs. The receptors stem from a female donor in good health and CMV-seropositive.

The count of this clone is one. The chain has TRBV18 and TRBJ2-4; 9 bases fit TRBD1. Germline CDR1 is KGHSH and CDR2 is LQKENI. This CDR3 contains 14 residues. V dropped 3 bases and J dropped 6; count of bases not matched to a gene: 3. The CDR3 sequence: CASSPGTGRNIQYF. DNA of the CDR3: TGTGCCAGCTCACCCGGGACAGGGCGAAACATTCAGTACTTC.

The chain joins TRBV15 to TRBJ1-2; D is ambiguous. V gave up 0 bases and J gave up 1 base, with 9 bases separating them. Germline assignment: CDR1 LNHNV and CDR2 YYDKDF (reference sequence). The CDR3 runs to 15 residues. CDR3 DNA: TGTGCCACCAGCAGAGAACGGAGTGTTAACTATGGCTACACCTTC. Its protein is CATSRERSVNYGYTF.

The CDR3 DNA reads as TGTGCCAGCAGCCGGAGGAGCTCTTACGAGACCCAGTACTTC. This encodes CASSRRSSYETQYF. The rearrangement links TRBV9 to TRBJ2-5, with a possible D match to TRBD2 (5 bases). CDR1 and CDR2 from the germline V gene are SGDLS and YYNGEE. V shed 4 bases and J shed 5 bases, with 15 bases lying between them. The length of the CDR3 is 14 residues.

The genes are TRBV2 and TRBJ2-1, with 9 bases fitting TRBD2. The length of the CDR3 is 15 residues. Germline CDR1 and CDR2: SNHLY and FYNNEI. V lost 3 bases, J lost 7 bases, and 7 bases stayed unmatched. Here the CDR3 reads CASSDWSGRQNEQFF. CDR3 coding DNA: TGTGCCAGCAGTGACTGGAGCGGGAGGCAAAATGAGCAGTTCTTC.

The V call is TRBV4-3, the J call TRBJ2-2; D may be TRBD2 (6 bases). This CDR3 is 15 amino acids long. Trimming removed 0 bases at V and 8 bases at J, with 13 bases between. Per the germline V gene, CDR1 is LGHNA and CDR2 is YSLEER. Written as DNA, the CDR3 is TGCGCCAGCAGCCAAGATCTCTGGGGGGAGGGGGAGCTGTTTTTT. Its protein product is CASSQDLWGEGELFF.

This clone came up a few times. This sequence joins TRBV6-6 and TRBJ1-3, with D uncertain. Germline V gene data show CDR1 as MNHNY and CDR2 as SVGAGI (reference sequence). The CDR3 contains 15 residues. Trimming shortened V by 2 bases and J by 0 bases, and 8 bases separated the two germline ends. DNA of the CDR3: TGTGCCAGCAGTTACGATCTGAGCTCTGGAAACACCATATATTTT. Protein sequence: CASSYDLSSGNTIYF.

The CDR3 nucleotides read TGTGCCAGCAGCTTACGTGGGGGGGCACAGGGCACCGGGGAGCTGTTTTTT. Its translation is CASSLRGGAQGTGELFF. The chain links TRBV7-3 to TRBJ2-2; maybe TRBD2 (7 bases). This CDR3 comprises 17 residues. Deletions cut 2 bases from V and 4 bases from J, with 17 bases between. Looked up from germline, CDR1 is SGHTA and CDR2 is FQGTGA.

This clone was counted a single time. The DNA for the CDR3 is TGCGCCAGCAGCTTTAGTAGCTCCACAGATACGCAGTATTTT. Translated, it gives CASSFSSSTDTQYF. The chain couples TRBV5-1 to TRBJ2-3; the D is unclear. V was trimmed by 2 bases and J by 2 bases, leaving 9 bases between them. The germline V gene encodes CDR1 SGHRS and CDR2 YFSETQ. The CDR3 has 14 residues.

The rearrangement uses TRBV28 and TRBJ2-1; 8 nucleotides match TRBD2. Germline trimming cut 3 bases from V and 1 base from J; bases unmatched to any gene: 14. The germline gives CDR1 MDHEN, CDR2 SYDVKM. This CDR3 spans 19 amino acids. CDR3 nucleotides: TGTGCCAGCAGTTTGGGCCTGTGGAGCGGGAGAGGTTCCTACAATGAGCAGTTCTTC. Protein sequence: CASSLGLWSGRGSYNEQFF.

The gene calls are TRBV19 and TRBJ2-7; 10 bases fit TRBD1. The V gene end was trimmed by 4 bases and the J gene end by 5 bases; junction bases not matched to a gene: 5. Germline V lookup: CDR1 LNHDA, CDR2 SQIVND (reference sequence). This CDR3 has 14 residues. Here the CDR3 reads CASSTQTGGNEQYF. In DNA, the CDR3 is TGTGCCAGTAGTACCCAGACAGGGGGCAACGAGCAGTACTTC.

A few counts support this clone. The chain has TRBV6-5 and TRBJ1-2; TRBD1 matches 7 bases. Germline CDR1 is MNHEY and CDR2 is SVGAGI. The CDR3 totals 12 residues. Germline trimming cut 6 bases from V and 4 bases from J; bases unmatched to any gene: 2. In DNA, the CDR3 is TGTGCCAGCAGAGGGGGCAGCTATGGCTACACCTTC. Its translation is CASRGGSYGYTF.

The J gene is TRBJ2-7, the V gene TRBV25-1, with D tentatively TRBD2 (5 bases). This CDR3 has 13 residues. CDR1 and CDR2 from the germline V gene are MGHDK and SYGVNS. V was cut by 4 bases and J by 4 bases, with 11 bases left in between. CDR3 region: CASSVGSGYEQYF. The CDR3 coding sequence is TGTGCCAGCAGTGTGGGGTCGGGGTACGAGCAGTACTTC.

The chain carries TRBV4-1 and TRBJ1-3; D unclear. The CDR3 extends over 15 amino acids. V lost 6 bases and J lost 4, with 16 bases in between. The germline V gene has CDR1 MGHRA and CDR2 YSYEKL. DNA of the CDR3: TGCGCCAGCAGACAAAAGCATGCCGCGGGAAACACCATATATTTT. This encodes CASRQKHAAGNTIYF.

The chain uses TRBV27 and TRBJ1-6, with 8 nucleotides matching TRBD1. This CDR3 spans 17 amino acids. The junction had 7 bases not matched to a gene; V was cut back by 2 bases and J by 4 bases. Germline lookup yields CDR1 MNHEY and CDR2 SMNVEV (reference sequence). For the CDR3, the DNA is TGTGCCAGCAGTTTACTTTGGACAGGGACTTATAATTCACCCCTCCACTTT. Residues: CASSLLWTGTYNSPLHF.

V and J are TRBV7-3 and TRBJ2-1; 9 bases match TRBD2. The CDR3 spans 17 residues. From germline, CDR1 is SGHTA and CDR2 FQGTGA. J was trimmed by 7 bases and V by 1 base; bases with no gene match: 11. The CDR3 spells CASSLSFAGGGENEQFF. The CDR3 nucleotides are TGTGCCAGCAGCTTAAGTTTTGCGGGAGGGGGCGAGAATGAGCAGTTCTTC. Looking up the rest from reference TRBV7-3 and TRBJ2-1 gives the full variable domain: GAGVSQTPSNKVTEKGKYVELRCDPISGHTALYWYRQSLGQGPEFLIYFQGTGAADDSGLPNDRFFAVRPEGSVSTLKIQRTERGDSAVYLCASSLSFAGGGENEQFFGPGTRLTVL.

This clone appeared a single time. The gene calls are TRBV5-8 and TRBJ1-3; 7 bases match TRBD1. This CDR3 region has 14 residues. CDR1 SGHTS and CDR2 YDEGEE come from the germline V gene. With 3 bases clipped from V and 4 bases from J, the junction kept 4 bases outside the gene matches. As DNA, the CDR3 is TGTGCCAGCAGCTCGACAGGGCAAGGAAACACCATATATTTT. Its translation: CASSSTGQGNTIYF.

The V call is TRBV19, the J call TRBJ2-2; the D gene is possibly TRBD2 (5 bases). This CDR3 spans 15 amino acids. The V end lost 7 bases, the J end lost 2 bases, and 14 bases lay between the germline ends. The germline gives CDR1 LNHDA, CDR2 SQIVND (reference sequence). CDR3 coding DNA: TGTGCCAGTAATCCCGGGAATTTAAACACCGGGGAGCTGTTTTTT. This encodes CASNPGNLNTGELFF.

This clone was found a few times. The rearrangement joins TRBV5-6 to TRBJ1-1; D unclear. The germline V and J ends were trimmed by 3 bases and 3 bases, with 12 bases remaining between them. The CDR3 covers 14 residues. Germline V gene data show CDR1 as SGHDT and CDR2 as YYEEEE. The CDR3 sequence is CASSSTSWDTEAFF. The CDR3 nucleotides are TGTGCCAGCAGCTCGACATCCTGGGACACTGAAGCTTTCTTT.

The chain couples TRBV7-6 to TRBJ1-3, with D perhaps TRBD1 (6 bases). Germline loops: CDR1 SGHVS, CDR2 FNYEAQ. The CDR3 runs 17 residues. V lost 1 base to trimming and J lost 2 bases, with 15 bases between them. DNA for the CDR3: TGTGCCAGCAGCTTAGGGCCGGTCCCAGGGGCTGGAAACACCATATATTTT. Translated, it gives CASSLGPVPGAGNTIYF.

This sequence joins TRBV2 and TRBJ2-7; D ambiguous. Germline V gene data show CDR1 as SNHLY and CDR2 as FYNNEI. This CDR3 region has 12 residues. Between the trimmed V and J ends, which lost 6 bases and 3 bases, there was a span of 9 bases. The chain's CDR3 is CASRPGGYEQYF. The CDR3 bases are TGTGCCAGCAGGCCCGGCGGCTACGAGCAGTACTTC.

This clone was seen a few times. V gene TRBV28 combines with J gene TRBJ1-3; the D is unclear. CDR1 and CDR2 (germline): MDHEN, SYDVKM. The ends were cut back, 7 bases at V and 0 bases at J, with 7 bases in the middle. The CDR3 spans 13 residues. The CDR3 reads CASNRGSGNTIYF. Here the CDR3 DNA reads TGTGCCAGCAACCGGGGCTCTGGAAACACCATATATTTT.

The rearrangement uses TRBV5-3 and TRBJ1-6; D possibly corresponds to TRBD1 (5 bases). TRBV5-3 is marked as an open reading frame, function uncertain. The CDR3 covers 12 residues. CDR3 bases: TGTGCTCTCGGGGGTGAGGATTCACCCCTCCACTTT. Protein sequence: CALGGEDSPLHF.